A selection of T cell receptor beta chains follows, all from one sample in a study of blood T cell repertoires in COVID-19. Sequencing used immunoSEQ multiplex PCR; TCRdb keeps in-frame clones, though not all of them. Of 30,000 to 40,000 clones listed, 85% to 95% were seen once; the top ten hold over 0.85%. Source material: peripheral blood. These receptors came from a male donor with active COVID-19. The CDR3 runs from the conserved cysteine through the conserved F or W. The D gene is left open where the match is weak. Clone size is given for some rows only: seen once, a few or many times, or a class if the clone is expanded.

. | . | TRBJ2-7 | TRBV7-2 | TGTGCCAGCAGCCCTTCCTACGAGCAGTACTTC | CASSPSYEQYF
. | . | TRBJ2-7 | TRBV15 | TGTGCCACCAGCAGAGAGGCCTTAAGCTCCTACGAGCAGTACTTC | CATSREALSSYEQYF
. | TRBD1 | TRBJ1-1 | TRBV18 | TGTGCCAGCTCACCTACAGGGGGCAACACTGAAGCTTTCTTT | CASSPTGGNTEAFF
once | . | TRBJ2-2 | TRBV7-3 | TGTGCCAGCAGCAACTACCTGAACACCGGGGAGCTGTTTTTT | CASSNYLNTGELFF
once | TRBD1 | TRBJ1-1 | TRBV19 | TGTGCCAGTAGTGACAGGGGGTTAATCTACACTGAAGCTTTCTTT | CASSDRGLIYTEAFF
. | . | TRBJ1-3 | TRBV7-9 | TGTGCCAGCAGCTTAGTAGGAGACACCATATATTTT | CASSLVGDTIYF
once | TRBD1 | TRBJ1-2 | TRBV5-1 | TGCGCCAGCAGGGACAGGAACTATGGCTACACCTTC | CASRDRNYGYTF
. | . | TRBJ2-5 | TRBV11-2 | TGTGCCAGCAGCCTGAAATACAGGGCCCAAGAGACCCAGTACTTC | CASSLKYRAQETQYF
. | . | TRBJ1-6 | TRBV19 | TGTGCCAGTAGCCTTGCAGGGGACCTCTTCAATAATTCACCCCTCCACTTT | CASSLAGDLFNNSPLHF
once | TRBD1 | TRBJ1-1 | TRBV7-9 | TGTGCCAGCAGCTTTTATGAGACAGGGGAAGCTTTCTTT | CASSFYETGEAFF
. | . | TRBJ1-5 | TRBV9 | TGTGCCAGCAGCGCGTCCGGAGGGGGCAATCAGCCCCAGCATTTT | CASSASGGGNQPQHF
. | TRBD1 | TRBJ2-3 | TRBV2 | TGTGCCAGCAGTGCCCCCGGGACAGTCCTCACAGATACGCAGTATTTT | CASSAPGTVLTDTQYF
. | TRBD2 | TRBJ2-2 | TRBV5-6 | TGTGCCAGCGGGAGGGTGGGCACCGGGGAGCTGTTTTTT | CASGRVGTGELFF
. | . | TRBJ2-3 | TRBV2 | TGTGCCAGCAGTGAATCCATACTCCGCGGCACAGATACGCAGTATTTT | CASSESILRGTDTQYF
. | TRBD2 | TRBJ2-3 | TRBV7-8 | TGTGCCAGCAGCCCGCGGGGGGGCCTTAGCACAGATACGCAGTATTTT | CASSPRGGLSTDTQYF
. | . | TRBJ1-3 | TRBV6-5 | TGTGCCAGCAGTTCGGAGTTGAACACCATATATTTT | CASSSELNTIYF
. | . | TRBJ2-7 | TRBV12-3/TRBV12-4 | TGTGCCAGCACCGTCTGGAGGGGCTACGAGCAGTACTTC | CASTVWRGYEQYF